This TCR beta chain was sequenced for a study of human T cells and chemical hapten exposure. This clonotype has a handful of counts. Trimming removed 5 bases from V and 4 bases from J; junction bases left unmatched: 6. This CDR3 has 16 amino acids. The germline CDR1 and CDR2 sequences are MDHEN and SYDVKM. One entry per CDR3 protein results from TCRdb running MiXCR on the RACE reads. Of about 380,000 distinct CDR3 sequences listed, approximately 5.1% are singletons. Time point of the sample: pre-sensitization, week 0. Sample treatment: therapeutic diphenylcyclopropenone sensitization with weekly scalp DPC.

The chain employs TRBV28 and TRBJ2-6; 9 bases line up with TRBD1. The source is a woman between 45 and 60 years old with alopecia areata. Some clones in this sample may be carry-over from other donors' samples. The source was whole blood, collected in connection with sensitization to the hapten diphenylcyclopropenone (DPC). DNA for the CDR3: TGTGCCAGCAGTGCATGGACAGGGGACGGGGCCAACGTCCTGACTTTC. This sequence encodes CASSAWTGDGANVLTF.